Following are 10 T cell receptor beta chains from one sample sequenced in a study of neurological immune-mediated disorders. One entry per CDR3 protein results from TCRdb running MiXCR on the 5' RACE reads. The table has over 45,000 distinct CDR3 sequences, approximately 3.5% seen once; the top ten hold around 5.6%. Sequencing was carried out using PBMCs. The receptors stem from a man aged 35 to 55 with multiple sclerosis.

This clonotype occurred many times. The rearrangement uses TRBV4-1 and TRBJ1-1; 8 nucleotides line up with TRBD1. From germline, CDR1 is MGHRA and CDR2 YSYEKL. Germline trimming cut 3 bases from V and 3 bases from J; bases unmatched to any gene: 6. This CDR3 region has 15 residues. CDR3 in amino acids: CASSHPGQGHTEAFF. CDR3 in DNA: TGCGCCAGCAGCCACCCAGGACAGGGACACACTGAAGCTTTCTTT.

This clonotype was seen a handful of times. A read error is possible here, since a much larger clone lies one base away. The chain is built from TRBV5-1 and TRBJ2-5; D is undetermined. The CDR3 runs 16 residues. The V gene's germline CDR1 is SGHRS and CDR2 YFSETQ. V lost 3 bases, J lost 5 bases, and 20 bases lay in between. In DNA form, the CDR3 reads TGCGCCAGCAGCTCGGCTTATCTAAAGGGCCGGGAGACCCAGTACTTC. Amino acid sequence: CASSSAYLKGRETQYF.

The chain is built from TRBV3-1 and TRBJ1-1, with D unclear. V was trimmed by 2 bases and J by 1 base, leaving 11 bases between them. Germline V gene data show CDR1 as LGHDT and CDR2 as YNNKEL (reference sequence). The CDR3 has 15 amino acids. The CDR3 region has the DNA TGTGCCAGCAGCCAAAATGTCGTCCAGAACACTGAAGCTTTCTTT. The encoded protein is CASSQNVVQNTEAFF.

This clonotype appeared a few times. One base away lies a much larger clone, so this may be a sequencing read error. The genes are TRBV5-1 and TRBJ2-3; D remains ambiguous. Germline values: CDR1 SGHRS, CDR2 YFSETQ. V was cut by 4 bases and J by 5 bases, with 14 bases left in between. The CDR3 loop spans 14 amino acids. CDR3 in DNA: TGCGCCAGCAGCCCAGACATCGTAAGAGATACGCAGTATTTT. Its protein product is CASSPDIVRDTQYF.

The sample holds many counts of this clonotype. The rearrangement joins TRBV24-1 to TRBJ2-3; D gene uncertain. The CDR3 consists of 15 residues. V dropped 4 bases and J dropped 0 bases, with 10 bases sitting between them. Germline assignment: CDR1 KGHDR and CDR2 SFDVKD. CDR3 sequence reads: CATSDSPDSTDTQYF. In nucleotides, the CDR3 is TGTGCCACCAGTGACTCTCCGGACAGCACAGATACGCAGTATTTT.

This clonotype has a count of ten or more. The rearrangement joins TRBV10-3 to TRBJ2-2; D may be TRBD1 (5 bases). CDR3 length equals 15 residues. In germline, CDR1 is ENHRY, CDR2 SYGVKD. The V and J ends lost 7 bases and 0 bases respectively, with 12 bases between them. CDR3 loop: CAIKGAGTNTGELFF. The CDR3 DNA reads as TGTGCCATCAAGGGCGCAGGGACGAACACCGGGGAGCTGTTTTTT.

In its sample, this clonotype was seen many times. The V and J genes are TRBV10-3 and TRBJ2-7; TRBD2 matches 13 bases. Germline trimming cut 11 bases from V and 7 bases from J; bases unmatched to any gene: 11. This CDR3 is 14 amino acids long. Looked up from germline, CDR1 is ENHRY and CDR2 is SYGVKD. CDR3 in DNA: TGTGCCTCCGCCGGGACTAGCGGGGTGGGGGAGCAGTACTTC. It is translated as CASAGTSGVGEQYF.

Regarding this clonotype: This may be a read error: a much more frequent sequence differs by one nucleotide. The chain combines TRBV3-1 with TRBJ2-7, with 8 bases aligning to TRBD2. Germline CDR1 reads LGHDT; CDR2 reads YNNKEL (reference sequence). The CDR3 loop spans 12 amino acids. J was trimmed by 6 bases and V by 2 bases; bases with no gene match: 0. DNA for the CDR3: TGTGCCAGCAGCCAAAGCGGGAGCGAGCAGTACTTC. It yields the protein CASSQSGSEQYF.

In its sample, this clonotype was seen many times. The CDR3 reads CSVNGGAPAGELFF. For the CDR3, the DNA is TGCAGTGTTAACGGGGGGGCTCCTGCCGGGGAGCTGTTTTTT. The chain recombines TRBV20-1 with TRBJ2-2, with 8 positions matching TRBD2. V gave up 7 bases and J gave up 6 bases; unmatched junction bases: 10. CDR3 length: 14 residues. The germline gives CDR1 DFQATT, CDR2 SNEGSKA (reference sequence).

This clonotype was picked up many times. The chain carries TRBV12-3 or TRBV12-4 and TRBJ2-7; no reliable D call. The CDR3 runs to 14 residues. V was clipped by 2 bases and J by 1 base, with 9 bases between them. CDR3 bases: TGTGCCAGCAGTTTAAGTCCGCTTTCCTACGAGCAGTACTTC. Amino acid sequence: CASSLSPLSYEQYF.